This T cell receptor (beta chain) was identified during a study of blood T cell repertoires in COVID-19. In the study overall: COVID-19 samples, acute and convalescent, were from the United States, Italy and Spain. T cells, B-cell-depleted T cells, or PBMCs provided the cDNA or gDNA that served as material.

Cohorts were based on clinical histories the participants reported. Two negative PCRs, clearance, or symptom resolution characterized the recovered Cohort 3 donors. The CDR3 spans 12 residues. V was pared by 9 bases and J by 6 bases, with 9 bases between. CDR1 and CDR2 (germline): MNHNY, SVGAGI (reference sequence). Here immunoSEQ multiplex PCR was the method, and the copy in TCRdb shows in-frame clones only, minus some. This table has 170,000 or so clones, 88% appearing once. Sequencing input: PBMCs or T cells enriched from blood (not recorded which). The gene calls are TRBV6-6 and TRBJ1-6; the D gene is possibly TRBD1 (5 bases). The receptor comes from a woman aged 18 to 35 who had recovered from COVID-19. Here the CDR3 DNA reads TGTGCCAGTAGGGGTGGTAATTCACCCCTCCACTTT. Translated: CASRGGNSPLHF.